Listed below are T cell receptor beta chains from one sample, sequenced in a study of graft-versus-host responses after intestinal transplantation. These receptors have no identified antigens. Produced via immunoSEQ multiplex PCR; TCRdb's table is partial and in-frame only. The sample carries 93,000 or so clones, 80% to 95% recorded once. Sequenced material: unstimulated CD8+ T cells sorted from spleen or lymph node cells, taken before intestinal transplant. The source is a human donor who received an intestinal transplant. CDR3s include the opening cysteine and the closing phenylalanine or tryptophan. The D gene is left open where the match is weak. Clone size is stated in some rows and not others, as once, few, many or a class when expanded.

TRBJ2-1,.,TRBV4-1,.,TGCGCCAGCAGCCAAGCGGGGGAGCAGTTCTTC,CASSQAGEQFF
TRBJ2-6,.,TRBV30,TRBD1,TGTGCCTGGGAAGGTGGGGGACAGGGGGCCTCTGGGGCCAACGTCCTGACTTTC,CAWEGGGQGASGANVLTF
TRBJ1-3,.,TRBV11-2,TRBD1,TGTGCCAGCAGCGTCAGAGCGGGACAGGGGCTGGGAGGAAACACCATATATTTT,CASSVRAGQGLGGNTIYF
TRBJ1-1,.,TRBV5-1,TRBD1,TGCGCCAGCAGCTTGGAATGGACAGGGAACACTGAAGCTTTCTTT,CASSLEWTGNTEAFF
TRBJ1-2,.,TRBV30,.,TGTGCCTGGAGTGTAGGAGGACTGGATGGCTACACCTTC,CAWSVGGLDGYTF
TRBJ2-7,once,TRBV6-6,TRBD2,TGTGCCAGCAGTTTCTTTAGCGGGGGGCGGATGGAGCAGTACTTC,CASSFFSGGRMEQYF
TRBJ2-7,once,TRBV27,.,TGTGCCAGCAGTTTTGGCGGGACTCCCTACGAGCAGTACTTC,CASSFGGTPYEQYF
TRBJ2-7,.,TRBV6-1,.,TGTGCCAGCAGTGAAGCCGGACCCTACGAGCAGTACTTC,CASSEAGPYEQYF
TRBJ1-2,.,TRBV13,TRBD1,TGTGCCAGCACCCTCCCGACAGGGGGCGCGAATGGCTACACCTTC,CASTLPTGGANGYTF
TRBJ2-2,.,TRBV27,.,TGTGCCAGCAGTTACAGCGGGGAGCTGTTTTTT,CASSYSGELFF
TRBJ2-7,few,TRBV7-9,TRBD1,TGTGCCAGCAGCTCCCGGGACAGGGCCGAGCAGTACTTC,CASSSRDRAEQYF
TRBJ2-7,.,TRBV7-2,TRBD1,TGTGCCAGCAGCTTAATGGGACAGGTCTCCTACGAGCAGTACTTC,CASSLMGQVSYEQYF
TRBJ2-3,.,TRBV27,TRBD1,TGTGCCAGCAGCCCAGGGGGCGCGGATACGCAGTATTTT,CASSPGGADTQYF
TRBJ1-5,.,TRBV7-8,.,TGTGCCAGCAGCTTCGGAAAAAATCAGCCCCAGCATTTT,CASSFGKNQPQHF
TRBJ2-5,.,TRBV5-6,TRBD1,TGTGCCAGCAGCTTCAAGGGGGCCCCTACCCAGGGGGACCGGGAGACCCAGTACTTC,CASSFKGAPTQGDRETQYF
TRBJ2-2,.,TRBV10-1,.,TGCGCCAGCAGTGACCACAGGTCTCCGTGGGCCGGGGAGCTGTTTTTT,CASSDHRSPWAGELFF
TRBJ1-2,.,TRBV5-4,.,TGTGCCAGCAGCCCTCAGGACAGTCCCTTAATCGGCTACACCTTC,CASSPQDSPLIGYTF
TRBJ2-5,.,TRBV6-6,.,TGTGCCAGCAGTTACTCTGGGGGAATGGAGACCCAGTACTTC,CASSYSGGMETQYF
TRBJ2-1,.,TRBV7-8,.,TGTGCCAGCAGCTTAGAGGGGGAAAACAGCGAGCAGTTCTTC,CASSLEGENSEQFF
TRBJ2-5,.,TRBV25-1,.,TGTGCCAGCAGTGAATATGTAGCCGGGACCCAGTACTTC,CASSEYVAGTQYF
TRBJ2-3,.,TRBV30,TRBD1,TGTGCCTGGACCCTTACACTGACAGGGGCCACAGATACGCAGTATTTT,CAWTLTLTGATDTQYF
TRBJ2-7,.,TRBV4-1,TRBD2,TGCGCCAGCAGCCCCCACATGACTAGCGGGGGGACTTTTTCCTACGAGCAGTACTTC,CASSPHMTSGGTFSYEQYF
TRBJ2-7,.,TRBV11-2,.,TGTGCCAGCAGCTTAGGTAGGCTTTACGAGCAGTACTTC,CASSLGRLYEQYF
TRBJ2-2,.,TRBV6-5,.,TGTGCCAGCAGTTACGGCGCGAGCGGGGAGCTGTTTTTT,CASSYGASGELFF
TRBJ1-1,.,TRBV6-1,.,TGTGCCAGCAGTGAAGCCGGGGGGAACACTGAAGCTTTCTTT,CASSEAGGNTEAFF
TRBJ1-1,.,TRBV2,.,TGTGCCAGCAGACCAAGCATGAACACTGAAGCTTTCTTT,CASRPSMNTEAFF
TRBJ1-1,.,TRBV6-5,.,TGTGCCACCAGGACAGAGGGGTTTGGGACTGAAGCTTTCTTT,CATRTEGFGTEAFF
TRBJ2-6,.,TRBV7-3,.,TGTGCCAGCAGCTTAATAGGGGGAGGGTCTGGGGCCAACGTCCTGACTTTC,CASSLIGGGSGANVLTF
TRBJ2-1,.,TRBV4-1,.,TGCGCCAGCAGCCAAGATAAGGGGGACGAGCAGTTCTTC,CASSQDKGDEQFF
TRBJ2-2,.,TRBV27,.,TGTGCCAGCACCCCGGGACCGAACACCGGGGAGCTGTTTTTT,CASTPGPNTGELFF
TRBJ2-7,.,TRBV5-6,TRBD1,TGTGCCAGCAGCCCCGGGACAGTCTCCTACGAGCAGTACTTC,CASSPGTVSYEQYF
TRBJ2-7,.,TRBV4-2,.,TGTGCCAGCAGCCAAGAGGGGGACGAGCAGTACTTC,CASSQEGDEQYF
TRBJ2-3,.,TRBV5-4,.,TGTGCCAGCACATCCCGGGTCGCAGATACGCAGTATTTT,CASTSRVADTQYF
TRBJ2-1,once,TRBV7-9,.,TGTGCCAGCAGCCAACAGGGATACGGTGAGCAGTTCTTC,CASSQQGYGEQFF
TRBJ2-5,.,TRBV27,.,TGTGCCAGCAGTCGCAGCCCCGGAGGCCAAGAGGCCCAGTACTTC,CASSRSPGGQEAQYF
TRBJ1-1,.,TRBV27,.,TGTGCCAGCAGCTGGAGCTCGGGATCAGAAGCTTTCTTT,CASSWSSGSEAFF
TRBJ2-5,.,TRBV9,.,TGTGCCAGCAGCGGATCTAGCGACCAAGAGACCCAGTACTTC,CASSGSSDQETQYF
TRBJ1-3,.,TRBV10-2,.,TGCGCCAGCAGCGATCCGACAGGCAACTCTGGAAACACCATATATTTT,CASSDPTGNSGNTIYF
TRBJ2-1,.,TRBV6-6,.,TGTGCCAGCAGTTACGAGGGGGGTTGGAATAATGAGCAGTTCTTC,CASSYEGGWNNEQFF
TRBJ2-1,once,TRBV10-2,TRBD1,TGCGCCAGCAGTGAACGGGGGACAGGGTATTTTAATGAGCAGTTCTTC,CASSERGTGYFNEQFF
TRBJ1-1,.,TRBV25-1,.,TGTGCCAGCAGTGCCCTGGACGGCACTGAAGCTTTCTTT,CASSALDGTEAFF
TRBJ1-5,.,TRBV28,.,TGTGCCAGCAGCTCCAGGGGAAGGCAGCCCCAGCATTTT,CASSSRGRQPQHF
TRBJ1-2,.,TRBV4-1,.,TGCGCCAGCAGCCAAGATCGGACGAACTATGGCTACACCTTC,CASSQDRTNYGYTF
TRBJ2-1,.,TRBV5-4,TRBD2,TGTGCCAGCAGCTTCGGGAGCGGGGGATCGGGCAATGAGCAGTTCTTC,CASSFGSGGSGNEQFF
TRBJ1-2,.,TRBV5-5,.,TGTGCCAGCACGCAAGGCTGGGGCTACACCTTC,CASTQGWGYTF
TRBJ2-3,.,TRBV5-4,.,TGTGCCAGCAGCTTGGGTCGCATCACAGATACGCAGTATTTT,CASSLGRITDTQYF
TRBJ2-5,few,TRBV10-3,TRBD1,TGTGCCATCAGTGAGGGGACAGGGCCCAGCCAAGAGACCCAGTACTTC,CAISEGTGPSQETQYF
TRBJ1-2,.,TRBV27,.,TGTGCCAGCAGTTTGCAGGGTAGCTATGGCTACACCTTC,CASSLQGSYGYTF
TRBJ2-2,.,TRBV6-1,.,TGTGCCAGCAGTGCCGCCACCGGGGAGCTGTTTTTT,CASSAATGELFF
TRBJ2-7,.,TRBV7-8,.,TGTGCCAGCAGCTATATGGGGGTAGCCTCCTACGAGCAGTACTTC,CASSYMGVASYEQYF
TRBJ1-2,.,TRBV21-1,.,TGTGCCAGTACCGGGACAGGGGGCGAGTATGGCTACACCTTC,CASTGTGGEYGYTF
TRBJ2-1,.,TRBV10-1,.,TGCGCCAGCAGTGATAGAAGTGAGGAGCAGTTCTTC,CASSDRSEEQFF
TRBJ2-2,.,TRBV4-1,TRBD1,TGCGCCAGCAGTTACGGACAGGGGGCGACCGGGGAGCTGTTTTTT,CASSYGQGATGELFF
TRBJ1-1,.,TRBV5-1,.,TGCGCCAGCAGCTTGGGGCAGGGGAGGTTTGACACTGAAGCTTTCTTT,CASSLGQGRFDTEAFF
TRBJ2-2,.,TRBV6-5,TRBD1,TGTGCCAGCAGTTACGCCTGGGACAGGAACACCGGGGAGCTGTTTTTT,CASSYAWDRNTGELFF
TRBJ1-5,.,TRBV7-8,.,TGTGCCAGCAGCCACCAGGACAGATTCAATCAGCCCCAGCATTTT,CASSHQDRFNQPQHF
TRBJ2-7,.,TRBV6-1,.,TGTGCCAGCAGTGAGATCTACGAGCAGTACTTC,CASSEIYEQYF
TRBJ1-2,.,TRBV4-1,TRBD1,TGCGCCAGCAGCCAGCCGGGACAGGGGACCCGCTATGGCTACACCTTC,CASSQPGQGTRYGYTF